Listed below are T cell receptor beta chains from one sample, sequenced in a study of CD8+CD57+ T cells in acquired aplastic anemia. TCRdb fed the reads into MiXCR, producing one record per CDR3 protein. The sample has 150,000 to 200,000 distinct CDR3 sequences, roughly 50% seen once. What was sequenced was sorted CD4+, CD8+, or CD8+CD57+ T cells (not recorded which) from PBMCs. Receptors originate from a human donor with aplastic anemia. CDR3s include the opening cysteine and the closing phenylalanine or tryptophan.

TRBV5-6	TRBJ2-3	CASSWTHGTDTQYF
TRBV11-1	TRBJ2-7	CASSSDRGTYSYEQYF
TRBV2	TRBJ2-7	CASRMTLSYEQYF
TRBV7-9	TRBJ2-1	CASSLGDGDSYNEQFF
TRBV24-1	TRBJ2-2	CATSDLGGGEDGELFF
TRBV5-6	TRBJ1-2	CASSLWRTTNYGYTF
TRBV29-1	TRBJ2-7	CSATGTGNYEQYF
TRBV6-5	TRBJ1-1	CASSYSEGGTEAFF
TRBV29-1	TRBJ2-3	CSVPTDSADTQYF
TRBV11-3	TRBJ2-1	CASSSSGGRGNEQFF
TRBV20-1	TRBJ1-3	CSASAGNTIYF
TRBV24-1	TRBJ2-7	CATSPNPGQGGLEQYF
TRBV9	TRBJ2-3	CASSETSGGPYTQYF
TRBV20-1	TRBJ2-7	CSATYNRGNRYEQYF
TRBV25-1	TRBJ1-3	CASSLELSSSGNTIYF
TRBV6-1	TRBJ2-1	CASRAGTVEASEQFF
TRBV2	TRBJ1-1	CASIDRVGGAEAFF
TRBV10-3	TRBJ2-7	CASSHGHFYEQYF
TRBV3-1	TRBJ1-2	CASSQGGGANGYTF
TRBV11-2	TRBJ2-3	CASSLDRGTGNSDTQYF
TRBV25-1	TRBJ1-5	CASSGGTGDNQPQHF
TRBV24-1	TRBJ2-2	CATSERSGRANTGELFF
TRBV20-1	TRBJ2-3	CSESGTVTDTQYF
TRBV5-4	TRBJ2-3	CASSPSRADTQYF
TRBV7-6	.	CASSLGPSGATQETQYF
TRBV10-3	TRBJ2-7	CAIRGQGPYEQYF
TRBV25-1	TRBJ2-1	CASNPGGTYNEQFF
TRBV4-2	TRBJ2-1	CASSQQFGSYNEQFF
TRBV5-1	TRBJ2-2	CASRQGTSGGTNTGELFF
TRBV20-1	TRBJ1-2	CSAREQGARGYTF
TRBV20-1	TRBJ2-3	CSASGAVGTSGGDTQYF
TRBV27	TRBJ2-4	CASSVKGGKNIQYF
TRBV3-1	TRBJ2-7	CASSATGTSVSYEQYF
TRBV12-3/TRBV12-4	TRBJ1-3	CASSLTGRYSGNTIYF
TRBV11-2	TRBJ2-1	CASRDDRDRGPEQFF
TRBV12-5	TRBJ2-1	CASGLIAGGSNEQFF
TRBV10-1	TRBJ2-7	CASSGGTGPYEQYF
TRBV5-1	TRBJ2-7	CASSLVGGLAGEQYF
TRBV6-5	TRBJ2-1	CASKRTSSYNEQFF
TRBV18	TRBJ2-1	CASSQNTGTDNEQFF
TRBV2	TRBJ2-5	CASSGTGQETQYF
TRBV24-1	TRBJ1-2	CATSDPGGGYTF
TRBV5-1	TRBJ2-7	CASSRTGGDEQYF
TRBV7-9	TRBJ2-1	CASSQALGGANEQFF
TRBV11-2	TRBJ2-7	CASSFRQSVNEQYF
TRBV4-2	TRBJ1-2	CASSQVGGSGNGYTF
TRBV7-2	TRBJ1-2	CASRAQGEGYTF
TRBV11-2	TRBJ2-5	CASKKGMTGEETQYF
TRBV29-1	TRBJ1-1	CSVEYNRANTEAFF
TRBV6-1	TRBJ2-7	CASSRLRSGTNSYEQYF
TRBV2	TRBJ1-2	CASSAVRGNGYTF
TRBV4-1	TRBJ2-5	CASSQGWSSGGETQYF
TRBV6-1	TRBJ1-1	CASSDPGRNTEAFF